The next 27 T cell receptor beta chains were all read from a single sample in a study of post-analysis software for immune sequencing data. Study-level findings and limits: Compared with controls, patients had more of 4 or 5 TRBV segments, including TRBV5-6, TRBV5-1 and TRBV20-1.

The antigens these receptors bind are not known. Every TCR beta cDNA library bore unique molecular identifiers. TCRdb analysed the PCR reads with MiXCR anew, one entry per CDR3 protein. The sample yields roughly 650,000 distinct CDR3 sequences, about 60% seen once. Sequencing used blood. The receptors come from a girl aged 2-15 years with multiple sclerosis.

This clonotype was detected only once. The chain has TRBV5-6 and TRBJ2-4; 8 bases are a match to TRBD1. The J call is in doubt because the DNA end fits TRBJ2-7 better. This CDR3 is built from 16 residues. Germline V lookup: CDR1 SGHDT, CDR2 YYEEEE. CDR3: CASSSLRTGRTYEQYF. The CDR3 DNA follows: TGTGCCAGCAGCTCCCTCCGGACAGGGCGAACCTACGAGCAGTACTTC.

The rearrangement links TRBV7-6 to TRBJ2-1, with TRBD1 matching 7 bases. Germline V lookup: CDR1 SGHVS, CDR2 FNYEAQ. V lost 5 bases to trimming and J lost 3 bases; unmatched junction nucleotides: 4. The CDR3 is made up of 14 amino acids. Here the CDR3 DNA reads TGTGCCAGCAGCGTACAGGGGAACTACAATGAGCAGTTCTTC. Encoded protein: CASSVQGNYNEQFF.

This clonotype was seen a handful of times. This rearrangement joins TRBV13 to TRBJ1-2; D is unclear. V gave up 5 bases and J gave up 4 bases, with 14 bases separating them. This CDR3 is built from 14 residues. In germline, CDR1 is PRHDT, CDR2 FYEKMQ (reference sequence). Here the CDR3 DNA reads TGTGCCAGCAGCCCAAGGGCGGACCGCTATGGCTACACCTTC. The encoded protein is CASSPRADRYGYTF.

This rearrangement joins TRBV6-5 to TRBJ1-1; D uncertain. The CDR3 totals 13 residues. Trimming pared 5 bases from V and 8 bases from J, leaving 15 bases between. Germline CDR1 is MNHEY and CDR2 is SVGAGI. CDR3 bases: TGTGCCAGCAGTGGGAGACAAAGCGCGGAAGCTTTCTTT. Translated: CASSGRQSAEAFF.

CDR3 nucleotides: TGCAGCGTTCGGCAGGGGATCTCTGGAAACACCATATATTTT. This gives the protein CSVRQGISGNTIYF. This chain connects TRBV29-1 to TRBJ1-3; D is possibly TRBD1 (6 bases). The germline V gene has CDR1 SQVTM and CDR2 ANQGSEA. The germline V and J ends were trimmed by 5 bases and 0 bases, with 11 bases remaining between them. The CDR3 contains 14 residues.

V usage is TRBV29-1 and J usage is TRBJ2-1, with a tentative D call TRBD1 (7 bases). Germline CDR1 and CDR2: SQVTM and ANQGSEA. V lost 3 bases to trimming and J lost 7 bases, with 25 bases between them. This CDR3 is built from 17 residues. CDR3 nucleotide sequence: TGCAGCGTTGATTTTCTCTCGGCCCGACCAGGGGGGAATGAGCAGTTCTTC. Translating it yields CSVDFLSARPGGNEQFF.

The J gene is TRBJ2-5, the V gene TRBV5-1; D is possibly TRBD1 (5 bases). The CDR3 consists of 15 residues. Germline lookup yields CDR1 SGHRS and CDR2 YFSETQ. V lost 4 bases and J 1 base, leaving 14 bases between the germline ends. CDR3 nucleotide sequence: TGCGCCAGCAGCGTCCAGGGAACCCCCCAAGAGACCCAGTACTTC. This encodes CASSVQGTPQETQYF.

This chain uses TRBV11-2 with TRBJ1-1, with unresolved D. The CDR3 sequence is 14 residues long. V was cut by 4 bases and J by 1 base, with 10 bases left in between. The V gene's germline CDR1 is SGHAT and CDR2 FQNNGV. The CDR3 reads CASSSPGRNTEAFF. CDR3 nucleotide sequence: TGTGCCAGCAGCTCGCCCGGGAGGAACACTGAAGCTTTCTTT.

This clonotype was observed a few times. The V and J genes are TRBV6-6 and TRBJ2-3; 9 positions agree with TRBD1. J was trimmed by 3 bases and V by 0 bases; bases with no gene match: 4. Per germline, CDR1 MNHNY and CDR2 SVGAGI (reference sequence). The CDR3 sequence is 16 residues long. The DNA of the CDR3 is TGTGCCAGCAGTTACTCGGGCGGGACAGGGACAGATACGCAGTATTTT. It encodes CASSYSGGTGTDTQYF.

V and J are TRBV6-2 or TRBV6-3 and TRBJ2-3; a possible D gene is TRBD2 (5 bases). Germline V gene lookup returns CDR1 MNHEY and CDR2 SVGEGT. Trimming left V 2 bases short and J 10 bases short, with 10 bases between. The CDR3 is 12 residues long. CDR3 in DNA: TGTGCCAGCAGTTACCCGACTAACTCGCAGTATTTT. It specifies CASSYPTNSQYF.

There are a few counts of this clonotype. The J gene is TRBJ2-3, the V gene TRBV29-1; no reliable D call. CDR3 size: 15 residues. Trimming pared 4 bases from V and 0 bases from J, leaving 14 bases between. CDR1 and CDR2 from the germline V gene are SQVTM and ANQGSEA. The CDR3 region has the DNA TGCAGCGTTGTAAGAAGTGAGTCTAGCACAGATACGCAGTATTTT. It yields the protein CSVVRSESSTDTQYF.

The chain links TRBV27 to TRBJ2-7, with 8 positions matching TRBD2. V gave up 4 bases and J gave up 2 bases; unmatched junction bases: 7. The CDR3 runs 15 residues. Germline V lookup: CDR1 MNHEY, CDR2 SMNVEV (reference sequence). The CDR3 coding sequence is TGTGCCAGCAGTTACCGGGGGGGGTACACCTACGAGCAGTACTTC. Translation: CASSYRGGYTYEQYF.

The genes are TRBV4-3 and TRBJ1-2, with D perhaps TRBD1 (6 bases). Per the germline V gene, CDR1 is LGHNA and CDR2 is YSLEER. This CDR3 is built from 14 residues. Trimming pared 5 bases from V and 2 bases from J, leaving 12 bases between. CDR3 sequence: CASSNVGGNYGYTF. The DNA of the CDR3 is TGCGCCAGCAGCAACGTAGGGGGGAACTATGGCTACACCTTC.

This clonotype was seen only a few times. Given a much more abundant clone one base away, this may be a read error. The chain recombines TRBV7-2 with TRBJ2-7; 13 bases line up with TRBD2. Germline assignment: CDR1 SGHTA and CDR2 FQGNSA. The CDR3 covers 15 residues. V lost 5 bases to trimming and J lost 7 bases; unmatched junction nucleotides: 8. Here the CDR3 reads CASSLGLAGVNEQYF. CDR3 in DNA: TGTGCCAGCAGCCTAGGACTAGCGGGAGTGAATGAGCAGTACTTC.

The chain is built from TRBV4-1 and TRBJ2-5; 8 positions match TRBD2. Germline V gives CDR1 MGHRA, CDR2 YSYEKL. The CDR3 is made up of 17 amino acids. The J segment lost 3 bases and the V segment lost 1 base, leaving 10 bases of the junction unmatched. CDR3 nucleotides: TGCGCCAGCAGCCAAGTTCGGAGCGGGAGCCGTAAAGAGACCCAGTACTTC. Amino acids: CASSQVRSGSRKETQYF.

This clonotype was seen more than once but under ten times. This sequence joins TRBV2 and TRBJ2-7, with 9 bases lining up with TRBD1. This CDR3 spans 17 amino acids. The germline gives CDR1 SNHLY, CDR2 FYNNEI. Trimming removed 0 bases from V and 1 base from J; junction bases left unmatched: 7. CDR3 in amino acids: CASSEALGTGSSYEQYF. For the CDR3, the DNA is TGTGCCAGCAGTGAAGCGCTTGGGACAGGGTCTTCCTACGAGCAGTACTTC.

This clonotype appeared a few times. The V gene is TRBV20-1, the J gene TRBJ2-2; D is undetermined. This CDR3 is 14 amino acids long. The germline gives CDR1 DFQATT, CDR2 SNEGSKA (reference sequence). Trimming shortened V by 2 bases and J by 0 bases, and 7 bases separated the two germline ends. CDR3 region: CSARRTSNTGELFF. The CDR3 DNA reads as TGCAGTGCTAGAAGGACCTCGAACACCGGGGAGCTGTTTTTT.

V gene TRBV30 combines with J gene TRBJ2-3; TRBD1 or TRBD2 may be the D gene (5 bases each). This CDR3 comprises 15 residues. Germline V gives CDR1 GTSNPN, CDR2 SVGIG (reference sequence). Trimming pared 0 bases from V and 0 bases from J, leaving 10 bases between. The CDR3 protein is CAWSVAEGSTDTQYF. In DNA, the CDR3 is TGTGCCTGGAGTGTAGCAGAGGGGAGCACAGATACGCAGTATTTT.

This chain connects TRBV7-2 to TRBJ2-2, with TRBD2 matching 12 bases. The CDR3 totals 15 residues. Germline CDR1 is SGHTA and CDR2 is FQGNSA. V shed 5 bases and J 10 bases; nucleotides not matched to a gene: 8. The CDR3 is CASSMRLAGAEELFF. The CDR3 DNA reads as TGTGCCAGCAGCATGAGACTAGCGGGAGCTGAGGAGCTGTTTTTT.

The chain uses TRBV29-1 and TRBJ1-1; weak D call: TRBD1 (6 bases). In germline, CDR1 is SQVTM, CDR2 ANQGSEA. The CDR3 runs 13 residues. Between the trimmed V and J ends, which lost 5 bases and 3 bases, there was a span of 13 bases. The CDR3 nucleotides are TGCAGCGTTACGAACAGGGAGTACACTGAAGCTTTCTTT. Amino acid sequence: CSVTNREYTEAFF.

The chain has TRBV6-1 and TRBJ1-6; 9 bases map to TRBD1. Germline values: CDR1 MNHNS, CDR2 SASEGT. After removal of 6 bases from V and 0 bases from J, the junction contained 9 bases not matched to a gene. The CDR3 extends over 18 amino acids. The CDR3 spells CASREGTGLLSYNSPLHF. The CDR3, as DNA: TGTGCCAGCAGGGAGGGGACAGGGCTGCTCTCCTATAATTCACCCCTCCACTTT.

V and J are TRBV20-1 and TRBJ1-1, with D hard to call. V lost 5 bases, J lost 1 base, and 5 bases lay in between. The germline V gene encodes CDR1 DFQATT and CDR2 SNEGSKA (reference sequence). The CDR3 extends over 11 amino acids. CDR3 DNA sequence: TGCAGTGCTGGGAGGAACACTGAAGCTTTCTTT. Its protein is CSAGRNTEAFF.

This clonotype was seen more than once but under ten times. V and J are TRBV10-3 and TRBJ2-7; possible D gene TRBD1, 6 bases. The J call may be wrong; the DNA end is better matched by TRBJ2-5. CDR3 length: 14 amino acids. In germline, CDR1 is ENHRY, CDR2 SYGVKD. CDR3 amino acids: CAISERARGETQYF. In nucleotides, the CDR3 is TGTGCCATCAGTGAAAGGGCCAGGGGAGAGACCCAGTACTTC.

This chain connects TRBV9 to TRBJ1-2; perhaps TRBD1 as D (6 bases). CDR3 length: 13 amino acids. Germline assignment: CDR1 SGDLS and CDR2 YYNGEE. V lost 3 bases, J lost 4 bases, and 10 bases lay in between. The chain's CDR3 is CASSAGTSYGYTF. In DNA form, the CDR3 reads TGTGCCAGCAGCGCAGGGACAAGCTATGGCTACACCTTC. The full variable domain, with the rest looked up from reference TRBV9 and TRBJ1-2, is DSGVTQTPKHLITATGQRVTLRCSPRSGDLSVYWYQQSLDQGLQFLIQYYNGEERAKGNILERFSAQQFPDLHSELNLSSLELGDSALYFCASSAGTSYGYTFGSGTRLTVV.

The genes are TRBV29-1 and TRBJ2-2; no definite D call. The CDR3 contains 13 residues. Trimming left V 7 bases short and J 0 bases short, with 9 bases between. The V gene's germline CDR1 is SQVTM and CDR2 ANQGSEA. The CDR3 DNA sequence: TGCAGCGCTCAGACTTCGAACACCGGGGAGCTGTTTTTT. Its protein product is CSAQTSNTGELFF.

This clonotype was picked up one time. This chain uses TRBV15 with TRBJ2-3; no clear D. V dropped 0 bases and J dropped 4 bases, with 8 bases sitting between them. Per germline, CDR1 LNHNV and CDR2 YYDKDF (reference sequence). The CDR3 is 14 residues long. The CDR3 loop reads CATSRDVDSDTQYF. The CDR3, as DNA: TGTGCCACCAGCAGAGACGTCGATTCAGATACGCAGTATTTT.

CDR3 DNA: TGTGCCAGCAGTTATAGGGTTAGCACAACTAGCACAGATACGCAGTATTTT. Translated: CASSYRVSTTSTDTQYF. The chain employs TRBV6-6 and TRBJ2-3; no clear D. In germline, CDR1 is MNHNY, CDR2 SVGAGI (reference sequence). Trimming left V 3 bases short and J 0 bases short, with 16 bases between. The CDR3 extends over 17 amino acids.